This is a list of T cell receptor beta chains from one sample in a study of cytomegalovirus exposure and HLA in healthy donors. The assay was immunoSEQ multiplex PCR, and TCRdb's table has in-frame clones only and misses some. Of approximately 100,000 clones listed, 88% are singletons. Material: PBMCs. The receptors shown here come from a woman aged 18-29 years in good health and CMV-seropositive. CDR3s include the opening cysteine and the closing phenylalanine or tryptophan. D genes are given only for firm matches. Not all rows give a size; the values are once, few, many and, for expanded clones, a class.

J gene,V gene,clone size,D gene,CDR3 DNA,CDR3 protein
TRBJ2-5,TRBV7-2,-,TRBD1,TGTGCCAGCAGCTCTCTAGGGACAGGGCATCGGAAGACCCAGTACTTC,CASSSLGTGHRKTQYF
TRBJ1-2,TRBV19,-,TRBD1,TGTGCCAGTAGACGGACAGGGGGATTCTATGGCTACACCTTC,CASRRTGGFYGYTF
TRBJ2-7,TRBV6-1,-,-,TGTGCCAGCAGGGAAGGGGCTGTACTCTACGAGCAGTACTTC,CASREGAVLYEQYF
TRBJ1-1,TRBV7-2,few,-,TGTGCCAGCAGCTTAGAGAGGAACACTGAAGCTTTCTTT,CASSLERNTEAFF
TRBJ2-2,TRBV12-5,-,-,TGTGCTAGTGGTTTGGGACTGAACACCGGGGAGCTGTTTTTT,CASGLGLNTGELFF
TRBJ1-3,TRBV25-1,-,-,TGTGCCAGCAGTGAACCAGGGCGTTATTCAGGAAACACCATATATTTT,CASSEPGRYSGNTIYF
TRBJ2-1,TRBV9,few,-,TGTGCCAGCAGCGCCGGACAGAACAATGAGCAGTTCTTC,CASSAGQNNEQFF
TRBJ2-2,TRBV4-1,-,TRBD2,TGCGCCAGCAGCCAAGCCCCTCTAGCGGGGGGGCCGATCGGGGAGCTGTTTTTT,CASSQAPLAGGPIGELFF
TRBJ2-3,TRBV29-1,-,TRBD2,TGCAGCGTTGAAGACGCTAGCGGGGACCCCACAGATACGCAGTATTTT,CSVEDASGDPTDTQYF
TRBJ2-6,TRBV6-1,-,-,TGTGCCAGCAGCGGGAGCTCTGGGGCCAACGTCCTGACTTTC,CASSGSSGANVLTF
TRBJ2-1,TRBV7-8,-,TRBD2,TGTGCCAGCACCCGGACTAGTCGTAATGAGCAGTTCTTC,CASTRTSRNEQFF
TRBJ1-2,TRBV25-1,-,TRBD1,TGTGCCAGCAGTGAATCGGGCAGGGGGCAGGGCTACACCTTC,CASSESGRGQGYTF
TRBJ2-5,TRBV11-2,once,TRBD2,TGTGCCAGCAGGCGGTGGGAACTAGCGGAGACCCAGTACTTC,CASRRWELAETQYF
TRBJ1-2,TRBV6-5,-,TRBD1,TGTGCCAGCAGTTATTTCGGGGACAGGATAAACTATGGCTACACCTTC,CASSYFGDRINYGYTF
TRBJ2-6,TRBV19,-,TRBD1,TGTGCCAGCGATACAACAGGGGCTGGGGCCAACGTCCTGACTTTC,CASDTTGAGANVLTF
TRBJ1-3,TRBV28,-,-,TGTGCCAGCAGTTACAGAAGCTCTGGAAACACCATATATTTT,CASSYRSSGNTIYF
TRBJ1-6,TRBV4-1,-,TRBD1,TGCGCCAGCAGCCAAGCGGACAGGAGTCCACCCCTCCACTTT,CASSQADRSPPLHF
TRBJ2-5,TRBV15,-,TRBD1,TGTGCCACCAGCAGGCCCCCGGGACAGCAAGAGACCCAGTACTTC,CATSRPPGQQETQYF
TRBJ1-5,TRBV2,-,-,TGTGCCAGCAGTGACAGGGGCGCCTCAAATCAGCCCCAGCATTTT,CASSDRGASNQPQHF
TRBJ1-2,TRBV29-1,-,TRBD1,TGCAGCGCTCCATCCGGGACAGGGTTTGGCTACACCTTC,CSAPSGTGFGYTF
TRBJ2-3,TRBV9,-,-,TGTGCCAGCAGCGTAGCTCACTACTACACAGATACGCAGTATTTT,CASSVAHYYTDTQYF
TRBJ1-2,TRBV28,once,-,TGTGCCAGCAGATCAAACTATGGCTACACCTTC,CASRSNYGYTF
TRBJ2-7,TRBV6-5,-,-,TGTGCCAGCACCACGACGGGCAAGGGGTCCTACGAGCAGTACTTC,CASTTTGKGSYEQYF
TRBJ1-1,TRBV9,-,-,TGTGCCAGCAGCGGCATCGGTGGCACTGAAGCTTTCTTT,CASSGIGGTEAFF
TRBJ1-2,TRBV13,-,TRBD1,TGTGCCAGCAGCTTAGACAGGGGAGCGGATGGCTACACCTTC,CASSLDRGADGYTF
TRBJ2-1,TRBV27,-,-,TGTGCCAGCAGTCCCACACCAAGGAGGGCCTACAATGAGCAGTTCTTC,CASSPTPRRAYNEQFF
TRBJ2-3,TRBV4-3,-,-,TGCGCCAGCAGCCAAGATAAGGCGGCGGGGCCCTCAAATACGCAGTATTTT,CASSQDKAAGPSNTQYF
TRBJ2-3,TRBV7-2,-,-,TGTGCCAGCAGCTTACAGGGTACAGATACGCAGTATTTT,CASSLQGTDTQYF
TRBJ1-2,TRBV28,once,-,TGTGCCAGCAGTTTATCGGGGGGTGATGGCTACACCTTC,CASSLSGGDGYTF
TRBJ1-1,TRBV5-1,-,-,TGCGCCAGCAGCTCGGGACACCCGAACACTGAAGCTTTCTTT,CASSSGHPNTEAFF
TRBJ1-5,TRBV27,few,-,TGTGCCAGCAGTTTATGGCAGGGTAATCAGCCCCAGCATTTT,CASSLWQGNQPQHF
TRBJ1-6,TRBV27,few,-,TGTGCCAGCAGCCCCCGCACGGGGGGCGCGGAGGGTAATTCACCCCTCCACTTT,CASSPRTGGAEGNSPLHF
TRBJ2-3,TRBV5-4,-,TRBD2,TGTGCCGGACTAGCGGGGGGAGTCCCGGATACGCAGTATTTT,CAGLAGGVPDTQYF
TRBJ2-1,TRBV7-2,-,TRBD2,TGTGCCAGCAGCTTAGTGGGGCGGGGGGAGCAGTTCTTC,CASSLVGRGEQFF
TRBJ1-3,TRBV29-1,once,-,TGCAGCGTTGATATGGGGGGTTCTGGAAACACCATATATTTT,CSVDMGGSGNTIYF
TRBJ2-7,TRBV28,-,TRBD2,TGTGCCAGCAGTTCGCGCCCCGGAACTAGCGGGGATTCATACGAGCAGTACTTC,CASSSRPGTSGDSYEQYF
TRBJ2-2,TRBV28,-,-,TGTGCCAGCAGGCTAGACAGGGAGGTCGGGGAGCTGTTTTTT,CASRLDREVGELFF
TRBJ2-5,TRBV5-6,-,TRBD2,TGTGCCAGCAGCTTCGAATGGTCGGGGGGAGTAGGAGAGACCCAGTACTTC,CASSFEWSGGVGETQYF
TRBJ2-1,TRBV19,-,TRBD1,TGTGCCAGTAGTATTGACGGACAGGCCTACAATGAGCAGTTCTTC,CASSIDGQAYNEQFF
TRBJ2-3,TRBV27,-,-,TGTGCCAGCAGTCCCCAAGACCTCTCATGGGGGGGCCGTGATACGCAGTATTTT,CASSPQDLSWGGRDTQYF
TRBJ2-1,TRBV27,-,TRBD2,TGTGCCAGCAGTTTATGGGCTAGCGGGGGCAATGAGCAGTTCTTC,CASSLWASGGNEQFF
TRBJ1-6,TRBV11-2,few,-,TGTGCCAGCAGCAGGGTCAGGGGATATAATTCACCCCTCCACTTT,CASSRVRGYNSPLHF